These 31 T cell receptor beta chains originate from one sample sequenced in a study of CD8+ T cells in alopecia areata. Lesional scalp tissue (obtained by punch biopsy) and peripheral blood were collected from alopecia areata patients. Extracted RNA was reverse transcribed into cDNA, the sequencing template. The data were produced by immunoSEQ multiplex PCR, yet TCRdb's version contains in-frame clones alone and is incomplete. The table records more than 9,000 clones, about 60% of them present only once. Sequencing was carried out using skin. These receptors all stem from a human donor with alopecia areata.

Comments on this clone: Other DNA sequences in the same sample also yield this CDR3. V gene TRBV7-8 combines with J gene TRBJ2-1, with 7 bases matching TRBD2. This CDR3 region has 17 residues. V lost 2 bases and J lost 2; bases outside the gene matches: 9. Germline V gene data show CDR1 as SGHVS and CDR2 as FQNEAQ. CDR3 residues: CASSLYPSGSTYNEQFF. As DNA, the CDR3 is TGTGCCAGCAGCTTATATCCTAGCGGCTCTACCTACAATGAGCAGTTCTTC.

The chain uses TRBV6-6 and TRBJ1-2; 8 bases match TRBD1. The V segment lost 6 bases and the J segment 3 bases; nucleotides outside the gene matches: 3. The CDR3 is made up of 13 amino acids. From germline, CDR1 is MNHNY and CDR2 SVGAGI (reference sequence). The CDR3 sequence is CASSPTGDYGYTF. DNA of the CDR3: TGTGCCAGCAGCCCGACAGGGGACTATGGCTACACCTTC.

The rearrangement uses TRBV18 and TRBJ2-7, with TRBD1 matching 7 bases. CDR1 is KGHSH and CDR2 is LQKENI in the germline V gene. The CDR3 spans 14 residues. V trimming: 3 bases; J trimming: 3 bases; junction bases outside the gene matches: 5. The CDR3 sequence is CASSPSQGDYEQYF. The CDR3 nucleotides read TGTGCCAGCTCACCTTCGCAGGGGGACTACGAGCAGTACTTC.

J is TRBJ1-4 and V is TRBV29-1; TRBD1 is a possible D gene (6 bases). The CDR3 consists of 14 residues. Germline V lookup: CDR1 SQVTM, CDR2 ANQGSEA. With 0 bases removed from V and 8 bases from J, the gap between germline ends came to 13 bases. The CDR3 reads CSVEDRGGKEKLFF. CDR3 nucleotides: TGCAGCGTTGAAGACAGGGGTGGAAAGGAAAAACTGTTTTTT.

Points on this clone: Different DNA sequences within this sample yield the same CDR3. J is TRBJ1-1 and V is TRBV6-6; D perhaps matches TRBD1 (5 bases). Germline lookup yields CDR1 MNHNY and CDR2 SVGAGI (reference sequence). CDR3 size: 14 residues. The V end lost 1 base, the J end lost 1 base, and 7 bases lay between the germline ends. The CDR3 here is CASSYYGGNTEAFF. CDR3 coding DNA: TGTGCCAGCAGTTACTACGGGGGGAACACTGAAGCTTTCTTT.

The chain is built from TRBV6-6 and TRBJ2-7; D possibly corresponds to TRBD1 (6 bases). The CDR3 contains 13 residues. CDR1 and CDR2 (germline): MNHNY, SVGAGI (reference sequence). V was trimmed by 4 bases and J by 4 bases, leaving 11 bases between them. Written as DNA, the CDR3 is TGTGCCAGCAGTTCCTCAGGGGTTTACGAGCAGTACTTC. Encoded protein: CASSSSGVYEQYF.

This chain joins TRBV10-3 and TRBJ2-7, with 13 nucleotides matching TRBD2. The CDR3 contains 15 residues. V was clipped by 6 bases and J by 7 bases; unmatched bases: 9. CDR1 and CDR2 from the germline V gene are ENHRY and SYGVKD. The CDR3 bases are TGTGCCATCAGAAGGACTAGCGGGAGTGCGGGGGAGCAGTACTTC. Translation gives CAIRRTSGSAGEQYF.

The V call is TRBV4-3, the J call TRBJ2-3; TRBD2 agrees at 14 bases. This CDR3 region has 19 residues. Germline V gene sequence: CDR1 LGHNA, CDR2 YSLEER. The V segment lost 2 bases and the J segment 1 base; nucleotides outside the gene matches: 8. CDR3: CASSQQPGLAGAGTDTQYF. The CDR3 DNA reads TGCGCCAGCAGCCAACAACCGGGACTAGCGGGGGCGGGCACAGATACGCAGTATTTT.

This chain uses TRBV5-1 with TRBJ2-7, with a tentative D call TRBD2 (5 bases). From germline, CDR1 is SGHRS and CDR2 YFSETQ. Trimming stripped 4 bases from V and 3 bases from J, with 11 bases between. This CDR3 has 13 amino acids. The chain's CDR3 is CASSLTGYYEQYF. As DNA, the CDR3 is TGCGCCAGCAGCCTCACGGGGTACTACGAGCAGTACTTC.

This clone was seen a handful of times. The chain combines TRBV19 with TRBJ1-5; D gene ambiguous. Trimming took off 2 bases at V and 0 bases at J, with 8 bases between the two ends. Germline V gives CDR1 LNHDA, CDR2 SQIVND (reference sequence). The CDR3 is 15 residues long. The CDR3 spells CASSIFVDSNQPQHF. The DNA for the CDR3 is TGTGCCAGTAGTATATTTGTTGATAGCAATCAGCCCCAGCATTTT. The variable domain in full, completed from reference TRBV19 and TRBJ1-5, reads DGGITQSPKYLFRKEGQNVTLSCEQNLNHDAMYWYRQDPGQGLRLIYYSQIVNDFQKGDIAEGYSVSREKKESFPLTVTSAQKNPTAFYLCASSIFVDSNQPQHFGDGTRLSIL.

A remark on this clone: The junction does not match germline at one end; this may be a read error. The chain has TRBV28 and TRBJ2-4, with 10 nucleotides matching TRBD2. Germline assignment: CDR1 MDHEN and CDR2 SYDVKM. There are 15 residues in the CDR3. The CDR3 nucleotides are TGTGCCAGCAACCTCAGCGGGAGGGCCACAAACATTCAGTACTTC. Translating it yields CASNLSGRATNIQYF. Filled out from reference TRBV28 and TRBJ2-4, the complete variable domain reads DVKVTQSSRYLVKRTGEKVFLECVQDMDHENMFWYRQDPGLGLRLIYFSYDVKMKEKGDIPEGYSVSREKKERFSLILESASTNQTSMYLCASNLSGRATNIQYFGAGTRLSVL.

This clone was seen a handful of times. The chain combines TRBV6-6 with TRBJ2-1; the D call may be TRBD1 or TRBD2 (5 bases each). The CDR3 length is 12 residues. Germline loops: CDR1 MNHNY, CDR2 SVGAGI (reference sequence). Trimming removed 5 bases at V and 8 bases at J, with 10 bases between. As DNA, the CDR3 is TGTGCCAGCAGTGTTGAGGGGCATGAGCAGTTCTTC. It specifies CASSVEGHEQFF.

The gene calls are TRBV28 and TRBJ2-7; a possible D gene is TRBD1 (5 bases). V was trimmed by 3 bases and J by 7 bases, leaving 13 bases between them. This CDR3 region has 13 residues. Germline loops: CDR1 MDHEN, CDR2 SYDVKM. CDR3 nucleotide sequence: TGTGCCAGCAGTTTTTACAGGCGGCGGGAGCAGTACTTC. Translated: CASSFYRRREQYF.

Here the CDR3 DNA reads TGTGCCAGCAGTTACCCAGACAGGGGGCGAGCATTCCTCGAGCAGTACTTC. Residues: CASSYPDRGRAFLEQYF. The chain uses TRBV28 and TRBJ2-7; 10 bases align to TRBD1. Germline V gives CDR1 MDHEN, CDR2 SYDVKM. The CDR3 totals 17 residues. Unmatched junction bases numbered 15, after V lost 4 bases and J lost 6 bases.

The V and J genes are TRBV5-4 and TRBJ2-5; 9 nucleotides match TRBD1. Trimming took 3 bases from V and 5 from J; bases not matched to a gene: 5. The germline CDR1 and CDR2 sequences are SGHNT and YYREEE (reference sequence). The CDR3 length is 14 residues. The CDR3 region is CASSYDRGEETQYF. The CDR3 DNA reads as TGTGCCAGCAGCTACGACAGGGGGGAGGAGACCCAGTACTTC. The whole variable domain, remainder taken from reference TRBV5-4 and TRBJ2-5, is ETGVTQSPTHLIKTRGQQVTLRCSSQSGHNTVSWYQQALGQGPQFIFQYYREEENGRGNFPPRFSGLQFPNYSSELNVNALELDDSALYLCASSYDRGEETQYFGPGTRLLVL.

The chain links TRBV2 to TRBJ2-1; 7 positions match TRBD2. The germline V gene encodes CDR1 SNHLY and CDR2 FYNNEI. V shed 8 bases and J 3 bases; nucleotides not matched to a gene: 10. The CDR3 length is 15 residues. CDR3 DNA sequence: TGTGCCAGCGGACCTTTGGGGGGGTACTACAATGAGCAGTTCTTC. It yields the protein CASGPLGGYYNEQFF.

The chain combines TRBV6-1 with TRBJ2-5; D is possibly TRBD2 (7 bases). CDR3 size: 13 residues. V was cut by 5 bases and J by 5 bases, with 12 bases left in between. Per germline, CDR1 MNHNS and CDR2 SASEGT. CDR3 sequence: CASSRGARETQYF. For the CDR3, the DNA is TGTGCCAGCAGTCGGGGGGCCCGGGAGACCCAGTACTTC.

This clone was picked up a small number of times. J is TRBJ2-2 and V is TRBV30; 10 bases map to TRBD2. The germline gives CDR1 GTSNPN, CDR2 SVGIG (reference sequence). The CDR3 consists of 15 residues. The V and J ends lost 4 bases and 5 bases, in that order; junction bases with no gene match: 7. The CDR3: CAWTSGSLSTGELFF. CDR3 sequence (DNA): TGTGCCTGGACTAGCGGGAGTTTAAGTACCGGGGAGCTGTTTTTT.

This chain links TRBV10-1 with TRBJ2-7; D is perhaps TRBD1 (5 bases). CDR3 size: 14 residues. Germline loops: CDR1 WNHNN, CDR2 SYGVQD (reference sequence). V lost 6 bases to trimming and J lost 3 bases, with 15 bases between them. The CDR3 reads CASSPLVTDYEQYF. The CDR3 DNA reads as TGCGCCAGCAGCCCGCTGGTGACAGACTACGAGCAGTACTTC.

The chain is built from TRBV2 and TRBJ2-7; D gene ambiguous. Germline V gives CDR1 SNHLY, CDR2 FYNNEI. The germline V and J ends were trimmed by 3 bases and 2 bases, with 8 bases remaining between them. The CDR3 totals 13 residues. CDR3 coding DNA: TGTGCCAGCAGTGACGTTGGTGCCTACGAGCAGTACTTC. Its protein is CASSDVGAYEQYF.

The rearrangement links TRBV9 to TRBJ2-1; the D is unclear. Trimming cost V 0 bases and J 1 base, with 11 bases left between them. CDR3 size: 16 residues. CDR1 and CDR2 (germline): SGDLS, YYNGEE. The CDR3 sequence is CASSVGGQTSYNEQFF. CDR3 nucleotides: TGTGCCAGCAGCGTAGGAGGTCAGACTTCCTACAATGAGCAGTTCTTC.

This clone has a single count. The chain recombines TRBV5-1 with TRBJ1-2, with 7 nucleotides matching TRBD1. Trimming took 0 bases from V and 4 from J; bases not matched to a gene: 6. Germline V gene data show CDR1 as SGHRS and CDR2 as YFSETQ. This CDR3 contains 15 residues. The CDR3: CASSLVPTGSYGYTF. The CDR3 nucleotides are TGCGCCAGCAGCTTGGTGCCGACAGGGAGCTATGGCTACACCTTC.

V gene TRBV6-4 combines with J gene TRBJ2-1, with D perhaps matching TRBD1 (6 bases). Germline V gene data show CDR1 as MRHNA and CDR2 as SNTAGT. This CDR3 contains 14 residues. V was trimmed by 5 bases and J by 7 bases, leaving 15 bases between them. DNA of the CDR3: TGTGCCAGCAGTCGGGACACCTCAGGGAATGAGCAGTTCTTC. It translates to CASSRDTSGNEQFF.

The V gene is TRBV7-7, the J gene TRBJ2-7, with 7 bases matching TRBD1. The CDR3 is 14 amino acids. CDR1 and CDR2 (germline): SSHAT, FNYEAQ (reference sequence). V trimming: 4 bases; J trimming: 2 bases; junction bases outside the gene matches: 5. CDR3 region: CASSYGTATYEQYF. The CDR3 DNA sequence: TGTGCCAGCAGCTACGGGACAGCAACCTACGAGCAGTACTTC. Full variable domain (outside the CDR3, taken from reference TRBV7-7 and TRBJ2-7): GAGVSQSPRYKVTKRGQDVTLRCDPISSHATLYWYQQALGQGPEFLTYFNYEAQPDKSGLPSDRFSAERPEGSISTLTIQRTEQRDSAMYRCASSYGTATYEQYFGPGTRLTVT.

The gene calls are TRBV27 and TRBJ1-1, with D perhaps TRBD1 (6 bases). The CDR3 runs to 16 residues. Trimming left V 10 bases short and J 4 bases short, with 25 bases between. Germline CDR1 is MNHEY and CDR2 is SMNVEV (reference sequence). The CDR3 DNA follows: TGTGCCACCGGGGGGGGGTTGGGGGCCCCGACCACTGAAGCTTTCTTT. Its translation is CATGGGLGAPTTEAFF.

Written as DNA, the CDR3 is TGTGCCACCGATGCAGGGCATGGGACAGATACGCAGTATTTT. It specifies CATDAGHGTDTQYF. The chain links TRBV15 to TRBJ2-3; possibly TRBD1 for D (5 bases). Germline values: CDR1 LNHNV, CDR2 YYDKDF (reference sequence). Between the trimmed V and J ends, which lost 8 bases and 3 bases, there was a span of 15 bases. The CDR3 is 14 residues long. The variable domain in full, completed from reference TRBV15 and TRBJ2-3, reads DAMVIQNPRYQVTQFGKPVTLSCSQTLNHNVMYWYQQKSSQAPKLLFHYYDKDFNNEADTPDNFQSRRPNTSFCFLDIRSPGLGDTAMYLCATDAGHGTDTQYFGPGTRLTVL.

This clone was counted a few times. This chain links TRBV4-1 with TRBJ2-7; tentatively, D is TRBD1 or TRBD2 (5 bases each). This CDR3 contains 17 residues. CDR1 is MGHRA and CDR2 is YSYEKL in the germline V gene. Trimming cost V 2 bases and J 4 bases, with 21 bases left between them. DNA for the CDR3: TGCGCCAGCAGCCAAACCCGGGACCCAACTCGCCTTTACGAGCAGTACTTC. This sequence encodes CASSQTRDPTRLYEQYF.

Written as DNA, the CDR3 is TGTGCCAGTAGCCCGGGGGAAGTTAATGAGCAGTTCTTC. Protein: CASSPGEVNEQFF. The chain couples TRBV19 to TRBJ2-1, with a tentative D call TRBD2 (6 bases). Germline CDR1 and CDR2: LNHDA and SQIVND (reference sequence). The germline V and J ends were trimmed by 6 bases and 7 bases, with 13 bases remaining between them. The CDR3 covers 13 residues.

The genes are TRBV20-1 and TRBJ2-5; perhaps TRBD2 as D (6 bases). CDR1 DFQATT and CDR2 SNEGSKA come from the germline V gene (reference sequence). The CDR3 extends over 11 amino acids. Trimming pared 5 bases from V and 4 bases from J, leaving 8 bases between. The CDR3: CSAGRGETQYF. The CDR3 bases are TGCAGTGCTGGGCGGGGAGAGACCCAGTACTTC.

The CDR3 sequence: CASSLLGSGGAHEQFF. The CDR3 DNA follows: TGTGCCAGCAGCCTACTTGGTAGCGGGGGGGCGCATGAGCAGTTCTTC. This chain joins TRBV4-2 and TRBJ2-1, with 11 bases lining up with TRBD2. The CDR3 runs to 16 residues. After removal of 4 bases from V and 8 bases from J, the junction contained 10 bases not matched to a gene. Germline V CDR1 and CDR2: LGHNA, YNFKEQ.

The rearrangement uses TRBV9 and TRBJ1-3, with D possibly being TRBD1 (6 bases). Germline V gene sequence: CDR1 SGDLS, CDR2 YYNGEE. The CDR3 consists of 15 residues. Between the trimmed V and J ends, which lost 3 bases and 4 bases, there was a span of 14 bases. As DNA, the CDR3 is TGTGCCAGCAGCGGAGGAACAGGGAGCGGAAACACCATATATTTT. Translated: CASSGGTGSGNTIYF.